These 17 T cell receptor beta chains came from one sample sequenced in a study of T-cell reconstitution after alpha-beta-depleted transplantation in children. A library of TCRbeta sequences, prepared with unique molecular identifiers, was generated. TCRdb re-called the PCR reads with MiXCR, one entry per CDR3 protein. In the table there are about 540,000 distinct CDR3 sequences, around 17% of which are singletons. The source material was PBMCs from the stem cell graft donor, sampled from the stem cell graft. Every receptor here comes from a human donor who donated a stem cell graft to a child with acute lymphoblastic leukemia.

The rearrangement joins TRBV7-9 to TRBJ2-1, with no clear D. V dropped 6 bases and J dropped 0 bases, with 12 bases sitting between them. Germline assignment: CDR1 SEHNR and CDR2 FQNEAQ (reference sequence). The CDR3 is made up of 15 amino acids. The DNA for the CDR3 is TGTGCCAGCAGTGCCCGTATGAGCTCCTACAATGAGCAGTTCTTC. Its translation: CASSARMSSYNEQFF.

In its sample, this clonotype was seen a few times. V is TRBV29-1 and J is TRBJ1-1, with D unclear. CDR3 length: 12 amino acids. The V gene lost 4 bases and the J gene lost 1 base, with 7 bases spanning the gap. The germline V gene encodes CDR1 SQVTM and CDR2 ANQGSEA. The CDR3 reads CSVVTRNTEAFF. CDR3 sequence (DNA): TGCAGCGTTGTGACGAGGAACACTGAAGCTTTCTTT.

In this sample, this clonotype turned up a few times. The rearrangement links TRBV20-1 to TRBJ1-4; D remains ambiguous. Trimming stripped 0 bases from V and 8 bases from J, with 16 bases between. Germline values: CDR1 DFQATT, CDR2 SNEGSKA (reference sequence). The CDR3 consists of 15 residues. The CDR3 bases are TGCAGTGCTAGAGATTGGACGGAAACCCCCGAAAAACTGTTTTTT. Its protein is CSARDWTETPEKLFF.

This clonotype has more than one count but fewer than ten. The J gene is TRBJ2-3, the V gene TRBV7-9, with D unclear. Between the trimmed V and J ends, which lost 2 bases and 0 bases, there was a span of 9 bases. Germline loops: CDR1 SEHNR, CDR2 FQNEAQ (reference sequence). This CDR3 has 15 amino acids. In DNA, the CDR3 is TGTGCCAGCAGCTTAAGGAGATCTAGCACAGATACGCAGTATTTT. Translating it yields CASSLRRSSTDTQYF.

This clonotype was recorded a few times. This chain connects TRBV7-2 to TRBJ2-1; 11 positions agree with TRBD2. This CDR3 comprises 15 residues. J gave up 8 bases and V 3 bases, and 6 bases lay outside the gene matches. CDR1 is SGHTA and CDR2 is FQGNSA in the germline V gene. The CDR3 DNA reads TGTGCCAGCAGCTTTAGCGGGAGGGCCAACTATGAGCAGTTCTTC. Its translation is CASSFSGRANYEQFF.

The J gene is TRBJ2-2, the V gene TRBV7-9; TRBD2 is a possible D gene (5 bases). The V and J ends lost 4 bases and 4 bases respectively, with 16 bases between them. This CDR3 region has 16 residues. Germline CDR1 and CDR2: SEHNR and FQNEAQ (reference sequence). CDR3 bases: TGTGCCAGCAGCTCCCCCACCGGGATGTGCACCGGGGAGCTGTTTTTT. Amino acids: CASSSPTGMCTGELFF. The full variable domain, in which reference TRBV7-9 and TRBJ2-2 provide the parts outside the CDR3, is DTGVSQNPRHKITKRGQNVTFRCDPISEHNRLYWYRQTLGQGPEFLTYFQNEAQLEKSRLLSDRFSAERPKGSFSTLEIQRTEQGDSAMYLCASSSPTGMCTGELFFGEGSRLTVL.

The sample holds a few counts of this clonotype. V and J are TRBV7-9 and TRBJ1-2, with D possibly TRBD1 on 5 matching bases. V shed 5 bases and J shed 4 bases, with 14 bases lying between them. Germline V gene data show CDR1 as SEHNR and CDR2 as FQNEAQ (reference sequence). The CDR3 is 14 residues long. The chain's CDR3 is CASSRAEGLYGYTF. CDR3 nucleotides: TGTGCCAGCAGCCGCGCAGAGGGACTCTATGGCTACACCTTC. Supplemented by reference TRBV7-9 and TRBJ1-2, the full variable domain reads DTGVSQNPRHKITKRGQNVTFRCDPISEHNRLYWYRQTLGQGPEFLTYFQNEAQLEKSRLLSDRFSAERPKGSFSTLEIQRTEQGDSAMYLCASSRAEGLYGYTFGSGTRLTVV.

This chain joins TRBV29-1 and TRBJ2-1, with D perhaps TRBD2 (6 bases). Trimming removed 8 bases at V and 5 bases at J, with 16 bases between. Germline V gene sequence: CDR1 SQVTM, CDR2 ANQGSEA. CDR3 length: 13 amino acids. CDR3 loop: CSPSSGLNNEQFF. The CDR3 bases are TGCAGCCCATCTTCGGGACTTAACAATGAGCAGTTCTTC.

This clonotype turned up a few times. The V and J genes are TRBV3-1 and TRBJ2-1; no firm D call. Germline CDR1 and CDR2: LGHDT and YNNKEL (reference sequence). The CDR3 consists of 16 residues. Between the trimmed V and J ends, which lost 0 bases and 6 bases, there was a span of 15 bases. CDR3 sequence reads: CASSQDTPAKGNEQFF. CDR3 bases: TGTGCCAGCAGCCAAGATACCCCGGCAAAGGGCAATGAGCAGTTCTTC.

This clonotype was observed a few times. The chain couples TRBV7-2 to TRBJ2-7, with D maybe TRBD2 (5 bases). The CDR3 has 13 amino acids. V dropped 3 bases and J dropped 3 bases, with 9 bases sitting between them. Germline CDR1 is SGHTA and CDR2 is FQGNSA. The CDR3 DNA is TGTGCCAGCAGCTTTCGGGAAGGCTACGAGCAGTACTTC. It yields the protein CASSFREGYEQYF. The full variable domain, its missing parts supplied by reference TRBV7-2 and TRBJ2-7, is GAGVSQSPSNKVTEKGKDVELRCDPISGHTALYWYRQSLGQGLEFLIYFQGNSAPDKSGLPSDRFSAERTGGSVSTLTIQRTQQEDSAVYLCASSFREGYEQYFGPGTRLTVT.

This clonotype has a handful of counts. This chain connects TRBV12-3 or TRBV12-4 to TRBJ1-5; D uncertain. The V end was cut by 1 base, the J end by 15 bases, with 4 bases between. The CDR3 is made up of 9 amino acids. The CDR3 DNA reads TGTGCCAGCAGTTTAGTCAGGCATTTT. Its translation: CASSLVRHF.

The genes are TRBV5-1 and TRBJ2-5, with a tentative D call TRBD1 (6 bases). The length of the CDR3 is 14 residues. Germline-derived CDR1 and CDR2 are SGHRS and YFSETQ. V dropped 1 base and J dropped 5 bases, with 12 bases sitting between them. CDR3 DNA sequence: TGCGCCAGCAGCTTGATCCCAGGGGAGGAGACCCAGTACTTC. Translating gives CASSLIPGEETQYF.

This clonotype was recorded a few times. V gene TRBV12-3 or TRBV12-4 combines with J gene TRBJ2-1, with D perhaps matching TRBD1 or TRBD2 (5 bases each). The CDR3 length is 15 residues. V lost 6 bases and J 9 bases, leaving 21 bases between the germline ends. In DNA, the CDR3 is TGTGCCAGCAGGAGAGACAGTGGGGGTAGTATTGAGCAGTTCTTC. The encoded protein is CASRRDSGGSIEQFF.

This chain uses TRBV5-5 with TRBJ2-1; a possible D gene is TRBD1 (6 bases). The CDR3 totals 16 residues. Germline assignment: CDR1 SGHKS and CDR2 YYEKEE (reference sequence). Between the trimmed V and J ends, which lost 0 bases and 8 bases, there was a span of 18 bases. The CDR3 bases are TGTGCCAGCAGCTTGGAGGGTTCGGCAGGGGTCGATGAGCAGTTCTTC. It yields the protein CASSLEGSAGVDEQFF. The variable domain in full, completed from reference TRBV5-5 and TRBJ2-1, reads DAGVTQSPTHLIKTRGQQVTLRCSPISGHKSVSWYQQVLGQGPQFIFQYYEKEERGRGNFPDRFSARQFPNYSSELNVNALLLGDSALYLCASSLEGSAGVDEQFFGPGTRLTVL.

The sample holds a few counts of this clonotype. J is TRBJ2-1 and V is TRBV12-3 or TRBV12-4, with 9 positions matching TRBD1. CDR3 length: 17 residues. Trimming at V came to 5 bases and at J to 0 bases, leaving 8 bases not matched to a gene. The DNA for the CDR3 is TGTGCCAGCAGTCCCCACGGGACAGGGAGCTCCTACAATGAGCAGTTCTTC. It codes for CASSPHGTGSSYNEQFF.

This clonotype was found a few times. CDR3 sequence (DNA): TGTGCCACCCAGACAGAGGGCGCGAACACCGGGGAGCTGTTTTTT. Residues: CATQTEGANTGELFF. The V call is TRBV25-1, the J call TRBJ2-2, with D perhaps assigned TRBD1 or TRBD2 (5 bases each). V lost 10 bases, J lost 0 bases, and 15 bases lay in between. The CDR3 length is 15 residues. In germline, CDR1 is MGHDK, CDR2 SYGVNS.

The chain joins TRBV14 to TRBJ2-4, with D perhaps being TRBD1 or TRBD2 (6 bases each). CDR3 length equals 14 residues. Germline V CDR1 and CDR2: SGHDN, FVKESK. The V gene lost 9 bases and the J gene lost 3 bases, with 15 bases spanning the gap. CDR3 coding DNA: TGTGCCAGGAGAAGGGGGGTGGGCAAAAACATTCAGTACTTC. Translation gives CARRRGVGKNIQYF.